Listed below are T cell receptor beta chains from one sample, sequenced in a study of memory CD4+ T cells and cytomegalovirus serostatus. Clones were sequenced by immunoSEQ multiplex PCR, and TCRdb holds only the in-frame ones, with some missing. The repertoire holds about 92,000 clones, with approximately 80% as singletons. The sample taken for sequencing was memory CD4+ T cells from blood. Source of these receptors: an adult in good health and CMV-seropositive. Both conserved end residues are part of each CDR3. A D gene is named only where the DNA matches it firmly. Size is omitted from some rows. Given values are once, few, many or a class for expanded clones.

D gene,J gene,V gene,clone size,CDR3 length,CDR3 protein,CDR3 DNA
.,TRBJ2-1,TRBV11-2,.,13,CASSSQDSFEQFF,TGTGCCAGCAGCTCTCAGGACAGTTTTGAGCAGTTCTTC
.,TRBJ1-2,TRBV6-1,few,14,CASSESSAGRGYTF,TGTGCCAGCAGTGAAAGCTCCGCGGGGCGCGGCTACACCTTC
.,TRBJ2-4,TRBV15,.,16,CATSRERGTAKNIQYF,TGTGCCACCAGCAGAGAGAGGGGGACAGCCAAAAACATTCAGTACTTC
TRBD2,TRBJ2-7,TRBV28,.,13,CASTLGRENEQYF,TGTGCCAGCACCTTGGGGCGGGAGAACGAGCAGTACTTC
.,TRBJ2-1,TRBV29-1,.,14,CSGDGTARGEEQFF,TGCAGCGGTGACGGGACTGCCAGGGGGGAGGAGCAGTTCTTC
.,TRBJ2-1,TRBV5-4,.,16,CASSLDLGSSYNEQFF,TGTGCCAGCAGCTTAGATCTGGGAAGCTCCTACAATGAGCAGTTCTTC
.,TRBJ2-2,TRBV5-4,.,14,CASSSARDTGELFF,TGTGCCAGCAGCTCGGCTAGAGACACCGGGGAGCTGTTTTTT
TRBD1,TRBJ1-2,TRBV28,few,17,CASSFLGQGASNYGYTF,TGTGCCAGCAGTTTCTTGGGACAGGGGGCAAGTAACTATGGCTACACCTTC
.,TRBJ2-3,TRBV11-2,.,14,CASSIPARTDTQYF,TGTGCCAGCAGTATACCGGCCCGCACAGATACGCAGTATTTT
.,TRBJ1-2,TRBV27,.,14,CASSPSPVTNGYTF,TGTGCCAGCAGTCCTTCTCCCGTTACAAATGGCTACACCTTC
.,TRBJ2-3,TRBV2,.,12,CASTGETDTQYF,TGTGCCAGCACCGGAGAGACAGATACGCAGTATTTT
.,TRBJ2-3,TRBV4-3,.,16,CASSQELGQLTDTQYF,TGCGCCAGCAGCCAAGAATTAGGGCAGCTCACAGATACGCAGTATTTT
.,TRBJ2-7,TRBV15,.,11,CATGDNYEQYF,TGTGCCACGGGGGACAACTACGAGCAGTACTTC
.,TRBJ1-3,TRBV28,.,14,CASSTTGRGNTIYF,TGTGCCAGCAGTACTACAGGGCGCGGAAACACCATATATTTT
TRBD1,TRBJ2-7,TRBV11-2,.,12,CASSAYRDSCNF,TGTGCCAGCAGCGCCTACCGGGACAGCTGCAACTTC
.,TRBJ2-1,TRBV7-2,.,15,CASSLASGALFEQFF,TGTGCCAGCAGCTTAGCCTCAGGGGCACTGTTTGAGCAGTTCTTC
TRBD1,TRBJ2-5,TRBV7-2,few,17,CASSPGQGGSVGETQYF,TGTGCCAGCAGCCCCGGACAGGGGGGCTCGGTGGGAGAGACCCAGTACTTC
TRBD1,TRBJ2-3,TRBV10-2,once,16,CASNLMGQASTDTQYF,TGCGCCAGCAACCTTATGGGACAGGCTAGCACAGATACGCAGTATTTT
.,TRBJ1-2,TRBV6-1,once,12,CASSGRGYGYTF,TGTGCCAGCAGTGGCAGGGGATATGGCTACACCTTC
.,TRBJ2-7,TRBV6-5,once,13,CASRVGQTYEQYF,TGTGCCAGCAGGGTTGGACAGACCTACGAGCAGTACTTC
TRBD2,TRBJ2-1,TRBV9,few,20,CASSVDLKAGTSGGINEQFF,TGTGCCAGCAGCGTAGACCTGAAGGCCGGGACTAGCGGAGGTATTAATGAGCAGTTCTTC
.,TRBJ2-1,TRBV5-4,.,12,CASSDQRNQQFF,TGTGCCAGCAGCGATCAGCGTAACCAGCAGTTCTTC
.,TRBJ1-1,TRBV28,.,12,CATRTGNTEAFF,TGTGCCACCCGGACCGGGAACACTGAAGCTTTCTTT
.,TRBJ1-1,TRBV7-2,.,13,CASSLDGLAEAFF,TGTGCCAGCAGCCTCGACGGCCTGGCTGAAGCTTTCTTT
.,TRBJ2-7,TRBV19,.,13,CASSIGGIGEQYF,TGTGCCAGTAGTATCGGCGGAATCGGCGAGCAGTACTTC
.,TRBJ1-2,TRBV5-4,few,15,CASSLGHRPNYGYTF,TGTGCCAGCAGCTTGGGGCACAGACCTAACTATGGCTACACCTTC
TRBD1,TRBJ2-7,TRBV6-1,.,16,CASSANRGTLAYEQYF,TGTGCCAGCAGTGCAAACAGGGGTACGTTGGCCTACGAGCAGTACTTC
.,TRBJ2-5,TRBV5-1,.,14,CASSLDGGQETQYF,TGCGCCAGCAGCTTGGATGGGGGTCAAGAGACCCAGTACTTC